This T cell receptor (beta chain) was identified during a study of cytomegalovirus exposure and HLA in healthy donors. PCR was performed using 60 Vbeta and 13 Jbeta primers. Assay: immunoSEQ multiplex PCR; the TCRdb copy retains only in-frame clones and omits some. Found here are about 140,000 clones, about 72% of them singletons; the top ten hold almost 4.5%. The CDR3 is 12 residues long. Trimming left V 0 bases short and J 10 bases short, with 10 bases between. Germline CDR1 reads SGHDT; CDR2 reads YYEEEE. The TCR was taken from a man aged 60-69 years in good health and CMV-seronegative. The chain recombines TRBV5-6 with TRBJ1-1; D perhaps matches TRBD1 (6 bases). The source material was PBMCs. CDR3 nucleotides: TGTGCCAGCAGCTTGGCGGGGACATCAGCTTTCTTT. Amino acids: CASSLAGTSAFF.